Presented here are 32 T cell receptor beta chains from one specimen sequenced in a study of CD8 T cells in ankylosing spondylitis. Each CDR3 protein is one row after TCRdb ran MiXCR on the 5' RACE reads. The sample contains 300,000 to 400,000 distinct CDR3 sequences, roughly 14% of which appear only once. Material for sequencing was blood, either unsorted or a sorted T cell fraction (not recorded which). The receptors derive from a male donor with ankylosing spondylitis or in good health (not recorded which).

This clonotype showed up many times. J is TRBJ2-1 and V is TRBV15, with 8 nucleotides matching TRBD2. Germline V lookup: CDR1 LNHNV, CDR2 YYDKDF (reference sequence). This CDR3 comprises 12 residues. After removal of 1 base from V and 14 bases from J, the junction contained 4 bases not matched to a gene. This CDR3 reads CATSRGGTREFF. The CDR3 DNA sequence: TGTGCCACCAGCAGAGGCGGGACTAGAGAGTTCTTC. Full variable domain (outside the CDR3, taken from reference TRBV15 and TRBJ2-1): DAMVIQNPRYQVTQFGKPVTLSCSQTLNHNVMYWYQQKSSQAPKLLFHYYDKDFNNEADTPDNFQSRRPNTSFCFLDIRSPGLGDTAMYLCATSRGGTREFFGPGTRLTVL.

This clonotype was seen more than once but under ten times. The rearrangement uses TRBV12-3 or TRBV12-4 and TRBJ1-2; perhaps TRBD1 as D (5 bases). There are 13 residues in the CDR3. V lost 7 bases and J lost 7, with 16 bases in between. The CDR3 region is CASTSTQDTGYTF. CDR3 nucleotide sequence: TGTGCCAGCACCTCTACTCAGGACACTGGCTACACCTTC.

The chain is built from TRBV25-1 and TRBJ1-1; perhaps TRBD1 as D (5 bases). The V gene's germline CDR1 is MGHDK and CDR2 SYGVNS. V lost 2 bases, J lost 6 bases, and 22 bases lay in between. This CDR3 is built from 17 residues. CDR3: CASSEPRRGRGHAEAFF. The CDR3 DNA is TGTGCCAGCAGTGAACCCCGTAGGGGTCGTGGCCACGCTGAAGCTTTCTTT.

This clonotype showed up many times. The chain has TRBV3-1 and TRBJ2-1, with TRBD2 matching over 9 bases. Germline V CDR1 and CDR2: LGHDT, YNNKEL (reference sequence). V shed 5 bases, J shed 8 bases, and the junction held 13 bases outside the gene matches. This CDR3 has 16 residues. The CDR3 here is CASSARLADKVDEQFF. The CDR3 coding sequence is TGTGCCAGCAGCGCCCGACTAGCGGATAAGGTGGATGAGCAGTTCTTC.

A few counts support this clonotype. The CDR3 reads CSAQGGVETQYF. The CDR3 nucleotides are TGCAGTGCCCAGGGGGGAGTAGAGACCCAGTACTTC. The chain uses TRBV20-1 and TRBJ2-5; D is perhaps TRBD1 (7 bases). This CDR3 is 12 amino acids long. Trimming shortened V by 6 bases and J by 4 bases, and 12 bases separated the two germline ends. From germline, CDR1 is DFQATT and CDR2 SNEGSKA (reference sequence).

The gene calls are TRBV5-1 and TRBJ1-1, with TRBD1 matching over 9 bases. The CDR3 spans 14 residues. The V gene end was trimmed by 5 bases and the J gene end by 4 bases; junction bases not matched to a gene: 6. Germline CDR1 reads SGHRS; CDR2 reads YFSETQ. The CDR3 nucleotides are TGCGCCAGCAGGTCCGGGACAGGGAGCACTGAAGCTTTCTTT. Protein product: CASRSGTGSTEAFF.

The V gene is TRBV3-1, the J gene TRBJ1-6, with a tentative D call TRBD1 (6 bases). The CDR3 consists of 15 residues. Germline CDR1 is LGHDT and CDR2 is YNNKEL (reference sequence). Trimming shortened V by 2 bases and J by 9 bases, and 14 bases separated the two germline ends. The CDR3 loop reads CASSQRTAGGSPLHF. The CDR3 bases are TGTGCCAGCAGCCAACGGACAGCTGGGGGTTCACCCCTCCACTTT.

The V call is TRBV20-1, the J call TRBJ2-3; 9 bases match TRBD1. The germline CDR1 and CDR2 sequences are DFQATT and SNEGSKA (reference sequence). The CDR3 loop spans 14 amino acids. The CDR3, as DNA: TGCAGCTTAAGCCGGGACAGGGACACAGATACGCAGTATTTT. Translation: CSLSRDRDTDTQYF.

This clonotype has more than one count but fewer than ten. This chain uses TRBV29-1 with TRBJ1-2; possible D gene TRBD1, 5 bases. V was cut by 7 bases and J by 1 base, with 13 bases left in between. Germline V gene lookup returns CDR1 SQVTM and CDR2 ANQGSEA. The CDR3 consists of 13 residues. The CDR3 region is CSGGSQSNYGYTF. Here the CDR3 DNA reads TGCAGCGGGGGGTCACAGAGTAACTATGGCTACACCTTC.

V gene TRBV27 combines with J gene TRBJ2-2; either TRBD1 or TRBD2 may fit D (5 bases each). This CDR3 contains 14 residues. Trimming removed 3 bases from V and 4 bases from J, with 9 bases in between. Germline CDR1 MNHEY, CDR2 SMNVEV (reference sequence). The CDR3, as DNA: TGTGCCAGCAGTTTGGGGGTTAGCACCGGGGAGCTGTTTTTT. This sequence encodes CASSLGVSTGELFF.

The V gene is TRBV20-1, the J gene TRBJ2-7; TRBD1 matches 9 bases. V dropped 0 bases and J dropped 4; count of bases not matched to a gene: 7. The CDR3 runs 15 residues. Germline loops: CDR1 DFQATT, CDR2 SNEGSKA (reference sequence). CDR3 amino acids: CSARDLQGARYEQYF. The CDR3 DNA reads TGCAGTGCTAGAGATTTACAGGGGGCTCGGTACGAGCAGTACTTC.

This clonotype has at least ten counts. This rearrangement joins TRBV5-1 to TRBJ2-6; D unclear. The CDR3 totals 17 residues. Germline V lookup: CDR1 SGHRS, CDR2 YFSETQ. Trimming left V 1 base short and J 0 bases short, with 11 bases between. CDR3 sequence reads: CASSLHYQLSGANVLTF. As DNA, the CDR3 is TGCGCCAGCAGCTTGCACTACCAACTCTCTGGGGCCAACGTCCTGACTTTC.

The V call is TRBV4-1, the J call TRBJ1-2; 8 bases align to TRBD1. The germline V gene encodes CDR1 MGHRA and CDR2 YSYEKL. The trim removed 4 bases at V and 0 bases at J, leaving 4 bases unmatched. The CDR3 runs to 15 residues. CDR3 in amino acids: CASSPRDRTNYGYTF. Written as DNA, the CDR3 is TGCGCCAGCAGCCCTAGGGACAGGACTAACTATGGCTACACCTTC.

DNA for the CDR3: TGTGCCAGCAGTAACCGACCAGCCATTTTGAATGAGCAGTTCTTC. Amino acid sequence: CASSNRPAILNEQFF. The chain has TRBV2 and TRBJ2-1; no definite D call. Germline values: CDR1 SNHLY, CDR2 FYNNEI. This CDR3 region has 15 residues. Trimming took off 5 bases at V and 7 bases at J, with 18 bases between the two ends. The whole variable domain, remainder taken from reference TRBV2 and TRBJ2-1, is EPEVTQTPSHQVTQMGQEVILRCVPISNHLYFYWYRQILGQKVEFLVSFYNNEISEKSEIFDDQFSVERPDGSNFTLKIRSTKLEDSAMYFCASSNRPAILNEQFFGPGTRLTVL.

There are many counts of this clonotype. The genes are TRBV5-1 and TRBJ2-2; unclear D gene. The CDR3 totals 16 residues. CDR1 SGHRS and CDR2 YFSETQ come from the germline V gene. V lost 0 bases to trimming and J lost 0 bases, with 9 bases between them. The CDR3 sequence is CASSLDLGTNTGELFF. For the CDR3, the DNA is TGCGCCAGCAGCTTGGACCTGGGGACGAACACCGGGGAGCTGTTTTTT.

This clonotype was detected ten times or more. The chain is built from TRBV15 and TRBJ2-1; 10 nucleotides agree with TRBD2. The V gene end was trimmed by 11 bases and the J gene end by 7 bases; junction bases not matched to a gene: 8. The germline gives CDR1 LNHNV, CDR2 YYDKDF (reference sequence). This CDR3 has 13 residues. CDR3 amino acids: CASAGGPDNEQFF. Here the CDR3 DNA reads TGTGCCTCAGCGGGAGGGCCGGATAATGAGCAGTTCTTC. The variable domain in full, with the rest retrieved from reference TRBV15 and TRBJ2-1, is DAMVIQNPRYQVTQFGKPVTLSCSQTLNHNVMYWYQQKSSQAPKLLFHYYDKDFNNEADTPDNFQSRRPNTSFCFLDIRSPGLGDTAMYLCASAGGPDNEQFFGPGTRLTVL.

The rearrangement links TRBV20-1 to TRBJ1-2; unclear D gene. V was cut by 6 bases and J by 1 base, with 12 bases left in between. From germline, CDR1 is DFQATT and CDR2 SNEGSKA (reference sequence). This CDR3 is built from 13 residues. CDR3 loop: CSADPDHNYGYTF. The DNA of the CDR3 is TGCAGTGCGGACCCGGACCATAACTATGGCTACACCTTC.

This clonotype was found once. The gene calls are TRBV25-1 and TRBJ1-1; D is undetermined. The CDR3 spans 11 residues. Germline-derived CDR1 and CDR2 are MGHDK and SYGVNS. The ends were cut back, 7 bases at V and 7 bases at J, with 10 bases in the middle. The CDR3 loop is CASIGNFEAFF. Here the CDR3 DNA reads TGTGCCAGCATTGGAAATTTTGAAGCTTTCTTT.

The chain employs TRBV12-3 or TRBV12-4 and TRBJ2-7, with a weak D call TRBD1 (6 bases). The CDR3 length is 15 residues. Between the trimmed V and J ends, which lost 4 bases and 1 base, there was a span of 14 bases. CDR3 sequence (DNA): TGTGCCAGCAGTTGGAGCACGGACAGATCCTACGAGCAGTACTTC. Amino acids: CASSWSTDRSYEQYF.

The chain carries TRBV20-1 and TRBJ2-1; tentative D call: TRBD2 (6 bases). The CDR3 is made up of 15 amino acids. Per germline, CDR1 DFQATT and CDR2 SNEGSKA (reference sequence). V lost 3 bases, J lost 10 bases, and 22 bases lay in between. The CDR3 reads CSARRDRDSLKEQFF. CDR3 bases: TGCAGTGCTAGGAGAGACCGGGACTCCCTCAAGGAGCAGTTCTTC.

In this sample, this clonotype turned up a few times. V usage is TRBV29-1 and J usage is TRBJ1-1; D gene uncertain. CDR1 and CDR2 (germline): SQVTM, ANQGSEA. The CDR3 covers 11 residues. V was trimmed by 0 bases and J by 10 bases, leaving 9 bases between them. CDR3 protein: CSVEENRGAFF. The CDR3 nucleotides read TGCAGCGTTGAAGAAAATCGAGGAGCTTTCTTT.

V is TRBV28 and J is TRBJ2-7, with D unresolved. The CDR3 consists of 14 residues. In germline, CDR1 is MDHEN, CDR2 SYDVKM. Trimming stripped 2 bases from V and 3 bases from J, with 11 bases between. CDR3 bases: TGTGCCAGCAGTTTACTAGGGAACCTCTACGAGCAGTACTTC. Protein product: CASSLLGNLYEQYF. The full variable domain, its missing parts supplied by reference TRBV28 and TRBJ2-7, is DVKVTQSSRYLVKRTGEKVFLECVQDMDHENMFWYRQDPGLGLRLIYFSYDVKMKEKGDIPEGYSVSREKKERFSLILESASTNQTSMYLCASSLLGNLYEQYFGPGTRLTVT.

In its sample, this clonotype was seen a few times. The V gene is TRBV4-1, the J gene TRBJ2-5, with D perhaps being TRBD1 or TRBD2 (5 bases each). The CDR3 runs to 14 residues. The V end was cut by 5 bases, the J end by 4 bases, with 14 bases between. In germline, CDR1 is MGHRA, CDR2 YSYEKL. The CDR3 nucleotides are TGCGCCAGCAGCAAGGGGACGGAAGGAGAGACCCAGTACTTC. Protein: CASSKGTEGETQYF.

This clonotype was counted many times. The rearrangement joins TRBV7-9 to TRBJ1-1; D uncertain. V was clipped by 5 bases and J by 2 bases, with 9 bases between them. The CDR3 totals 13 residues. Germline-derived CDR1 and CDR2 are SEHNR and FQNEAQ (reference sequence). The DNA for the CDR3 is TGTGCCAGCAGCCTCACTCGTAACACTGAAGCTTTCTTT. Amino acid sequence: CASSLTRNTEAFF.

This clonotype was detected many times. This rearrangement joins TRBV3-1 to TRBJ1-5, with 10 bases identical to TRBD1. J was trimmed by 7 bases and V by 3 bases; bases with no gene match: 3. Per germline, CDR1 LGHDT and CDR2 YNNKEL (reference sequence). The length of the CDR3 is 14 residues. CDR3 DNA: TGTGCCAGCAGCCAGACAGGGGGCGGACAGCCCCAGCATTTT. This gives the protein CASSQTGGGQPQHF.

The chain joins TRBV29-1 to TRBJ2-1; D tentatively fits TRBD1 or TRBD2 (5 bases each). Germline V lookup: CDR1 SQVTM, CDR2 ANQGSEA. Trimming pared 7 bases from V and 0 bases from J, leaving 10 bases between. The CDR3 consists of 13 residues. The CDR3 spells CSAAGSSYNEQFF. The CDR3 DNA is TGCAGCGCCGCAGGGAGCTCCTACAATGAGCAGTTCTTC.

This clonotype has a count of ten or more. The chain employs TRBV5-1 and TRBJ1-1; D is uncertain. Germline CDR1 reads SGHRS; CDR2 reads YFSETQ. Trimming left V 4 bases short and J 5 bases short, with 12 bases between. The CDR3 sequence is 13 residues long. The CDR3, as DNA: TGCGCCAGCAGCCGGACCGGGGAGACTGAAGCTTTCTTT. Amino acids: CASSRTGETEAFF.

This clonotype occurred a few times. V gene TRBV6-2 or TRBV6-3 combines with J gene TRBJ2-3; D gene uncertain. Germline loops: CDR1 MNHEY, CDR2 SVGEGT. Trimming removed 7 bases at V and 4 bases at J, with 9 bases between. The CDR3 has 12 residues. The CDR3 loop is CASTEFPDTQYF. The CDR3 bases are TGTGCCAGCACAGAGTTTCCAGATACGCAGTATTTT.

The chain has TRBV27 and TRBJ2-5; D could derive from TRBD1 or TRBD2 (7 bases each). The CDR3 has 16 residues. Germline loops: CDR1 MNHEY, CDR2 SMNVEV (reference sequence). Trimming took off 6 bases at V and 1 base at J, with 18 bases between the two ends. DNA of the CDR3: TGTGCCAGCAGGCAGGGGGGGCTAAGGCTCCAAGAGACCCAGTACTTC. As protein: CASRQGGLRLQETQYF.

This clonotype was recorded a few times. The rearrangement joins TRBV20-1 to TRBJ2-5, with D possibly matching TRBD1 (5 bases). Trimming stripped 1 base from V and 4 bases from J, with 13 bases between. This CDR3 has 14 amino acids. From germline, CDR1 is DFQATT and CDR2 SNEGSKA (reference sequence). The CDR3 protein is CSARVGAGRETQYF. The DNA of the CDR3 is TGCAGTGCTAGAGTTGGCGCAGGGCGAGAGACCCAGTACTTC.

V usage is TRBV29-1 and J usage is TRBJ2-3; 8 bases match TRBD2. Germline loops: CDR1 SQVTM, CDR2 ANQGSEA. The J segment lost 1 base and the V segment lost 3 bases, leaving 6 bases of the junction unmatched. The CDR3 length is 15 residues. The CDR3 reads CSVEGAGGGTDTQYF. Here the CDR3 DNA reads TGCAGCGTTGAGGGGGCGGGGGGCGGCACAGATACGCAGTATTTT.

The V and J genes are TRBV29-1 and TRBJ2-3; D is uncertain. V lost 6 bases and J lost 2, with 18 bases in between. CDR3 length: 15 amino acids. Germline CDR1 and CDR2: SQVTM and ANQGSEA. The CDR3 bases are TGCAGCGTGCGGCCCGACGGATTCAACACAGATACGCAGTATTTT. Translating it yields CSVRPDGFNTDTQYF.